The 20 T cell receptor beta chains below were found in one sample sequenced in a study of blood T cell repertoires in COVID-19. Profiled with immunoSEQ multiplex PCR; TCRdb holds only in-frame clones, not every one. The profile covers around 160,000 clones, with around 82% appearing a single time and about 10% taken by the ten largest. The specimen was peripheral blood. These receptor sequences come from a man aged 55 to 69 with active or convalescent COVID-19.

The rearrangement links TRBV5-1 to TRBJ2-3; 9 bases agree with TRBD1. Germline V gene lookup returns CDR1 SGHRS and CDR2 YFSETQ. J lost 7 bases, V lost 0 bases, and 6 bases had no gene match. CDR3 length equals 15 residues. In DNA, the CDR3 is TGCGCCAGCAGCTTGGGGGGACAGGGACTTAATACGCAGTATTTT. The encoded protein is CASSLGGQGLNTQYF.

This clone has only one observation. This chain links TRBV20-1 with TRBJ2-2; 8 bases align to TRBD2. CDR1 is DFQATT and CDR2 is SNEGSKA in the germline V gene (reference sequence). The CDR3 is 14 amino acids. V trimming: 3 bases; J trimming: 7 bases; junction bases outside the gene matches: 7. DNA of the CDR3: TGCAGTGCTAGTTCGGGCGGGAGGCACGGGGAGCTGTTTTTT. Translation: CSASSGGRHGELFF.

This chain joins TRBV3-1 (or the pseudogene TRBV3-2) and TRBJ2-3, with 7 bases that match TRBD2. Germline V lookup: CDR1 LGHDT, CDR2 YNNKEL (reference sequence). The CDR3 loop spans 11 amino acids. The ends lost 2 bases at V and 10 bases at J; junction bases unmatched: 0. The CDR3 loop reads CASSQLAAQYF. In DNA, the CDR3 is TGTGCCAGCAGCCAACTAGCGGCGCAGTATTTT.

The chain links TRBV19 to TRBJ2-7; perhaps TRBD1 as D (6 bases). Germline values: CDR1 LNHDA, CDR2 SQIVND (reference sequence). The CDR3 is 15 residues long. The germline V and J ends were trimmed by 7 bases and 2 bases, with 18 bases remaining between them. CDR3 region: CASTETGSLTYEQYF. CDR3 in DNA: TGTGCCAGTACCGAAACAGGGTCTCTCACCTACGAGCAGTACTTC.

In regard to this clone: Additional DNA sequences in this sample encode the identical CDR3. The CDR3 nucleotides are TGTGCCAGCAGTGAAACAGGGGACGAGCAGTACTTC. It specifies CASSETGDEQYF. The V call is TRBV2, the J call TRBJ2-7; 7 nucleotides line up with TRBD1. The CDR3 runs to 12 residues. Germline CDR1 SNHLY, CDR2 FYNNEI. The trim removed 2 bases at V and 5 bases at J, leaving 0 bases unmatched.

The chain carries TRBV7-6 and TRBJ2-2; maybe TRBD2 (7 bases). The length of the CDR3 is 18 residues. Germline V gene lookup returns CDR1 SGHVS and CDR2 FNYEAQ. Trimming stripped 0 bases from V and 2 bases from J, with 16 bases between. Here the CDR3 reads CASSLALPGGTNTGELFF. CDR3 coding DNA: TGTGCCAGCAGCTTAGCCCTTCCGGGGGGCACTAACACCGGGGAGCTGTTTTTT.

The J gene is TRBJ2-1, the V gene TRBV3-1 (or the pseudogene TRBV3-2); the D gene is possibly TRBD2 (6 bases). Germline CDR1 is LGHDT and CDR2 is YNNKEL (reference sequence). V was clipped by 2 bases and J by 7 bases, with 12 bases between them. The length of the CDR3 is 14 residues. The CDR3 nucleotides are TGTGCCAGCAGCCAACACGGCGGGGAAAATGAGCAGTTCTTC. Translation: CASSQHGGENEQFF.

The CDR3 DNA follows: TGTGCCAGCAGTGACACAGGGTCAGGGGCCAACGTCCTGACTTTC. This sequence encodes CASSDTGSGANVLTF. J is TRBJ2-6 and V is TRBV6-4; the D gene is possibly TRBD1 (6 bases). The CDR3 is 15 residues long. Trimming took off 2 bases at V and 4 bases at J, with 9 bases between the two ends. Germline lookup yields CDR1 MRHNA and CDR2 SNTAGT.

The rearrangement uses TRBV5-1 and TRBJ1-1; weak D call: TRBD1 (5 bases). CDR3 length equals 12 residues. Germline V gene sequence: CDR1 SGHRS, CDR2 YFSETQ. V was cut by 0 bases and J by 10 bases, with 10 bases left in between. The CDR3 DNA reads TGCGCCAGCAGCTTGGAAGGGGAGGTAGCTTTCTTT. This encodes CASSLEGEVAFF.

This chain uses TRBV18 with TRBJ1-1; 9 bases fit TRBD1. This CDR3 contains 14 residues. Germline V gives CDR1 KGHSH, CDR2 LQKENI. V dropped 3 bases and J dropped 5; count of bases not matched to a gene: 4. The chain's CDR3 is CASSPTGTGTEAFF. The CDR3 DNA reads TGTGCCAGCTCACCCACCGGGACAGGGACTGAAGCTTTCTTT.

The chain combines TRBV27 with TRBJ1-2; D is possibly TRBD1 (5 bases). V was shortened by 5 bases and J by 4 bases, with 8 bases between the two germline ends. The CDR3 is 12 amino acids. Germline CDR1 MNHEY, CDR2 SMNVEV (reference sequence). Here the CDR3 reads CASSQGGYGYTF. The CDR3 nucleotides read TGTGCCAGCAGTCAGGGTGGCTATGGCTACACCTTC.

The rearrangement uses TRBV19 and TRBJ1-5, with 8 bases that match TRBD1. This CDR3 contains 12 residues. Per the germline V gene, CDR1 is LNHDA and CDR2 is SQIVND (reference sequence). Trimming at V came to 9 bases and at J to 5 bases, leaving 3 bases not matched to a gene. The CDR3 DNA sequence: TGTGCCAGGGTGACAGGGGATCAGCCCCAGCATTTT. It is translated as CARVTGDQPQHF.

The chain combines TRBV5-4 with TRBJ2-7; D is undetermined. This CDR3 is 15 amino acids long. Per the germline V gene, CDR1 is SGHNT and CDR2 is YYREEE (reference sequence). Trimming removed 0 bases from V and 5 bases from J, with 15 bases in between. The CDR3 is CASSLVGPLRDEQYF. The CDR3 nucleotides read TGTGCCAGCAGCTTGGTTGGCCCTTTACGGGACGAGCAGTACTTC.

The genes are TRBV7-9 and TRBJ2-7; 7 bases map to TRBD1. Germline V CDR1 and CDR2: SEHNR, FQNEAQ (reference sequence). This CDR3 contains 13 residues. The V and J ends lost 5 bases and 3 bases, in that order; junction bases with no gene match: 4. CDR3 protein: CASSQGVGYEQYF. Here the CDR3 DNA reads TGTGCCAGCAGCCAGGGGGTAGGCTACGAGCAGTACTTC.

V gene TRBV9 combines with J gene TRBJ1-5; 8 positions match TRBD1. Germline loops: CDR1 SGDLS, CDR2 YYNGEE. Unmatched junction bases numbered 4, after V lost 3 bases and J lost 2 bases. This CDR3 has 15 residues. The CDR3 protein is CASSAGQGGNQPQHF. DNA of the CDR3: TGTGCCAGCAGCGCTGGACAGGGAGGCAATCAGCCCCAGCATTTT.

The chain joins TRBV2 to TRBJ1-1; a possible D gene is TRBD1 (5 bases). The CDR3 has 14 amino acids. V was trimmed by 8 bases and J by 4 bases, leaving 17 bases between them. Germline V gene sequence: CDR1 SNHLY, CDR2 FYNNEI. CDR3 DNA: TGTGCCAGCGTTGTGGACGGGGGGGTCACTGAAGCTTTCTTT. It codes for CASVVDGGVTEAFF. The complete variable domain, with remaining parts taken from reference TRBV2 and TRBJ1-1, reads EPEVTQTPSHQVTQMGQEVILRCVPISNHLYFYWYRQILGQKVEFLVSFYNNEISEKSEIFDDQFSVERPDGSNFTLKIRSTKLEDSAMYFCASVVDGGVTEAFFGQGTRLTVV.

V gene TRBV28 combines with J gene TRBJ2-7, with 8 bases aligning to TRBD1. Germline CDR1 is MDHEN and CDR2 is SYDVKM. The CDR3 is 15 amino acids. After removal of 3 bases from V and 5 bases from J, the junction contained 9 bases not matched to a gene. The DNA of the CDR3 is TGTGCCAGCAGTTTGGGAGGACAGGGCGCCCACGAGCAGTACTTC. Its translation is CASSLGGQGAHEQYF. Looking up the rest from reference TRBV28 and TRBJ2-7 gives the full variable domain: DVKVTQSSRYLVKRTGEKVFLECVQDMDHENMFWYRQDPGLGLRLIYFSYDVKMKEKGDIPEGYSVSREKKERFSLILESASTNQTSMYLCASSLGGQGAHEQYFGPGTRLTVT.

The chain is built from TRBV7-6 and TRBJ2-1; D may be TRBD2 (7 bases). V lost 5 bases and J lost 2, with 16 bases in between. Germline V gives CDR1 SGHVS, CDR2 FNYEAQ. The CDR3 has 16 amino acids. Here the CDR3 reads CASSPGGQGPYNEQFF. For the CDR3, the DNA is TGTGCCAGCAGCCCCGGGGGGCAGGGCCCCTACAATGAGCAGTTCTTC.

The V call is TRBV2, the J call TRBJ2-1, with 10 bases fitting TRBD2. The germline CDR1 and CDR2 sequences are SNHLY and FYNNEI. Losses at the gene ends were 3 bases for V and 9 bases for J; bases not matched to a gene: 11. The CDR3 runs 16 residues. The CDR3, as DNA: TGTGCCAGCAGTGATGGGTTAAGCGGGGGGGCCGCTGAGCAGTTCTTC. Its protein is CASSDGLSGGAAEQFF.

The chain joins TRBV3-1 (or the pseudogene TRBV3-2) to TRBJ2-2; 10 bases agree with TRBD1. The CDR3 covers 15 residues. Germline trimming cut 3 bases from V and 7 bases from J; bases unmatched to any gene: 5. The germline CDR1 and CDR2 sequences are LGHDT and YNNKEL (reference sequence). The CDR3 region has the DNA TGTGCCAGCAGCCACGCGACAGGGGGCAGCGGGGAGCTGTTTTTT. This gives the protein CASSHATGGSGELFF.